The rows below give T cell receptor beta chains drawn from one sample of a study of long-term antiretroviral therapy in people with HIV. Sequencing used immunoSEQ multiplex PCR; TCRdb keeps in-frame clones, though not all of them. The data show some 18,000 clones, 80% seen once. Sequencing used unsorted PBMCs, obtained 0.1 years before starting antiretroviral therapy. These receptors originate from a man between 18 and 29 years old with HIV. CDR3s include the opening cysteine and the closing phenylalanine or tryptophan. A D gene is named only where the DNA matches it firmly. Clone size is stated in some rows and not others, as once, few, many or a class when expanded.

>.|.|TRBJ2-1|TRBV30
CAWTPSSYNEQFF
TGTGCCTGGACGCCGAGCTCCTACAATGAGCAGTTCTTC
>.|.|TRBJ2-6|TRBV27
CASSLRGLSSSGANVLTF
TGTGCCAGCAGTTTACGAGGACTTTCGAGCTCTGGGGCCAACGTCCTGACTTTC
>.|TRBD2|TRBJ2-1|TRBV14
CASSPRGRQREQEQFF
TGTGCCAGCAGCCCGCGTGGTAGGCAGCGGGAACAGGAGCAGTTCTTC
>once|TRBD1|TRBJ1-2|TRBV4-2
CASSQDQGVGYGYTF
TGTGCCAGCAGCCAAGACCAGGGGGTTGGCTATGGCTACACCTTC
>.|.|TRBJ1-1|TRBV4-1
CASSQYSGPEAFF
TGCGCCAGCAGCCAATACTCCGGCCCCGAAGCTTTCTTT
>once|.|TRBJ2-1|TRBV27
CASSLLPLYNEQFF
TGTGCCAGCAGTTTACTACCACTTTACAATGAGCAGTTCTTC
>few|.|TRBJ2-1|TRBV7-3
CASSFQSRGDNEQFF
TGTGCCAGCAGCTTTCAATCCAGGGGGGACAATGAGCAGTTCTTC
>once|.|TRBJ1-2|TRBV2
CASSVLGYGYTF
TGTGCCAGCAGTGTTCTTGGGTATGGCTACACCTTC
>.|.|TRBJ1-1|TRBV2
CASSEGANTEAFF
TGTGCCAGCAGTGAAGGAGCTAACACTGAAGCTTTCTTT
>.|.|TRBJ1-1|TRBV2
CASSGGGILVYTEAFF
TGTGCCAGCAGCGGAGGAGGGATATTGGTGTACACTGAAGCTTTCTTT
>.|.|TRBJ1-3|TRBV9
CASSVAVGGAGNTIYF
TGTGCCAGCAGCGTAGCTGTAGGCGGGGCTGGAAACACCATATATTTT
>.|.|TRBJ2-7|TRBV10-3
CAISGGDYEQYF
TGTGCCATCAGCGGGGGAGACTACGAGCAGTACTTC
>.|TRBD1|TRBJ1-5|TRBV19
CASSVTGDGKPQHF
TGTGCCAGTAGTGTTACAGGGGACGGGAAGCCCCAGCATTTT
>.|TRBD2|TRBJ2-2|TRBV19
CASSPRGSGGTGELFF
TGTGCCAGTAGTCCCCGAGGTAGCGGGGGCACCGGGGAGCTGTTTTTT
>.|TRBD1|TRBJ2-7|TRBV28
CASSPRTGASYEQYF
TGTGCCAGCAGTCCGCGGACAGGGGCCTCATACGAGCAGTACTTC
>.|.|TRBJ2-1|TRBV18
CASSQSVPLGRPEQFF
TGTGCCAGCTCACAGTCAGTCCCTCTCGGCCGCCCCGAGCAGTTCTTC
>.|.|TRBJ2-7|TRBV4-3
CASSQDEAGGSYEQYF
TGCGCCAGCAGCCAAGATGAGGCTGGTGGCTCCTACGAGCAGTACTTC
>.|.|TRBJ2-5|TRBV29-1
CSGYRNYQETQYF
TGCAGCGGTTACCGGAACTACCAAGAGACCCAGTACTTC
>.|.|TRBJ1-1|TRBV10-3
CAIRAGPRPDTEAFF
TGTGCCATCAGGGCGGGTCCCCGTCCGGACACTGAAGCTTTCTTT
>.|.|TRBJ1-1|TRBV7-9
CASSLYVAEAFF
TGTGCCAGCAGCTTATATGTGGCTGAAGCTTTCTTT
>.|TRBD1|TRBJ1-4|TRBV5-4
CASSRGTGNEKLFF
TGTGCCAGCAGCCGGGGGACAGGAAATGAAAAACTGTTTTTT
>once|.|TRBJ1-6|TRBV27
CASSSDSAYSPLHF
TGTGCCAGCAGTTCCGACAGCGCGTATTCACCCCTCCACTTT
>.|.|TRBJ2-2|TRBV5-6
CASSLTGAGGPGELFF
TGTGCCAGCAGCCTAACAGGGGCGGGAGGTCCGGGGGAGCTGTTTTTT
>.|TRBD1|TRBJ1-5|TRBV28
CASSLLGTVSQPQHF
TGTGCCAGCAGTTTATTGGGGACAGTCAGTCAGCCCCAGCATTTT
>.|.|TRBJ2-5|TRBV5-1
CASSLEASRETQYF
TGCGCCAGCAGCTTGGAAGCCAGCAGGGAGACCCAGTACTTC
>.|TRBD1|TRBJ2-7|TRBV2
CATSRDRGNREQYF
TGTGCCACAAGCCGGGACAGGGGTAATCGGGAGCAGTACTTC
>once|.|TRBJ1-1|TRBV14
CASSQGQQIEAFF
TGTGCCAGCAGCCAGGGGCAGCAAATTGAAGCTTTCTTT
>.|TRBD1|TRBJ1-3|TRBV18
CASSPRQGGSGMDTIYF
TGTGCCAGCTCACCACGACAGGGCGGGTCAGGCATGGACACCATATATTTT
>.|TRBD1|TRBJ2-7|TRBV9
CASSVVGQGEQYF
TGTGCCAGCAGCGTAGTAGGACAGGGCGAGCAGTACTTC
>few|.|TRBJ1-6|TRBV29-1
CSVANGRNSPLHF
TGCAGCGTTGCGAATGGGAGGAATTCACCCCTCCACTTT
>once|TRBD1|TRBJ2-2|TRBV6-6
CASNTGAPGELFF
TGTGCCAGCAATACAGGGGCTCCCGGGGAGCTGTTTTTT
>.|.|TRBJ2-1|TRBV27
CASRLGSRNEQFF
TGTGCCAGCAGGCTCGGATCGCGTAATGAGCAGTTCTTC
>.|TRBD1|TRBJ2-4|TRBV18
CASSPLGRGQGIDIQYF
TGTGCCAGCTCACCCCTGGGCCGGGGACAGGGAATTGACATTCAGTACTTC
>once|TRBD1|TRBJ1-5|TRBV4-1
CASRPTGAGNQPQHF
TGCGCCAGCAGACCCACAGGGGCTGGCAATCAGCCCCAGCATTTT
>.|TRBD2|TRBJ2-1|TRBV5-1
CASSLEIPGLAGGKGYNEQFF
TGCGCCAGCAGCTTAGAAATACCGGGACTAGCGGGAGGCAAGGGATACAATGAGCAGTTCTTC
>.|TRBD1|TRBJ2-1|TRBV19
CATRDRGLYNEQFF
TGTGCCACCAGGGACAGGGGGCTCTACAATGAGCAGTTCTTC
>.|.|TRBJ1-5|TRBV4-2
CASSYQGHQPQHF
TGTGCCAGCAGCTACCAGGGGCACCAGCCCCAGCATTTT
>.|TRBD2|TRBJ2-7|TRBV19
CASSRTSLYEQYF
TGTGCCAGTAGCCGGACTAGCCTCTACGAGCAGTACTTC
>.|.|TRBJ1-1|TRBV30
CAWSPTREAFF
TGTGCCTGGAGCCCCACGCGTGAAGCTTTCTTT
>large|.|TRBJ1-5|TRBV7-9
CASSSNGESNQPQHF
TGTGCCAGCAGCTCGAACGGGGAAAGCAATCAGCCCCAGCATTTT
>.|.|TRBJ1-3|TRBV30
CAWSVGGSGNTIYF
TGTGCCTGGAGTGTAGGAGGCTCTGGAAACACCATATATTTT
>.|.|TRBJ2-2|TRBV7-3
CASSFVTGELFF
TGTGCCAGCAGCTTCGTTACCGGGGAGCTGTTTTTT
>.|TRBD2|TRBJ2-7|TRBV7-8
CASRLAGITQYF
TGTGCCAGCAGACTAGCGGGAATCACGCAGTACTTC
>.|.|TRBJ2-1|TRBV4-3
CASSQDFSRIYNEQFF
TGCGCCAGCAGCCAAGATTTTAGCAGGATTTACAATGAGCAGTTCTTC
>.|TRBD1|TRBJ1-4|TRBV5-1
CASSPTGGNEKLFF
TGCGCCAGCAGCCCTACAGGGGGCAATGAAAAACTGTTTTTT
>.|.|TRBJ2-2|TRBV7-2
CASSLKTVAGELFF
TGTGCCAGCAGCCTAAAGACAGTTGCCGGGGAGCTGTTTTTT
>.|TRBD2|TRBJ2-1|TRBV30
CAWSGSTSGSSYNEQFF
TGTGCCTGGAGCGGCTCGACTAGCGGTAGCTCCTACAATGAGCAGTTCTTC
>once|TRBD2|TRBJ2-1|TRBV27
CASSLDPISGISYNEQFF
TGTGCCAGCAGTCTTGATCCCATTAGCGGGATCTCCTACAATGAGCAGTTCTTC
>.|.|TRBJ1-1|TRBV6-1
CASAWGLSTEAFF
TGTGCCAGCGCCTGGGGCTTGAGCACTGAAGCTTTCTTT
>once|TRBD2|TRBJ2-1|TRBV5-6
CASSWGAFGGAGNEQFF
TGTGCCAGCAGCTGGGGGGCCTTCGGGGGGGCCGGTAATGAGCAGTTCTTC
>.|.|TRBJ2-1|TRBV4-2
CASSQDRVTSNEQFF
TGTGCCAGCAGCCAAGACAGGGTCACTTCCAATGAGCAGTTCTTC
>.|TRBD1|TRBJ1-1|TRBV25-1
CASSEKGTGRMNTEAFF
TGTGCCAGCAGTGAAAAGGGGACAGGGCGAATGAACACTGAAGCTTTCTTT
>.|TRBD1|TRBJ2-2|TRBV25-1
CASDRGSGELFF
TGTGCCAGTGACAGGGGTTCCGGGGAGCTGTTTTTT
>few|.|TRBJ2-1|TRBV11-2
CASRSWLRNEQFF
TGTGCCAGCAGATCCTGGTTACGGAATGAGCAGTTCTTC
>.|.|TRBJ1-5|TRBV4-2
CASSQEVRQPQHF
TGTGCCAGCAGCCAAGAGGTCCGCCAGCCCCAGCATTTT
>.|.|TRBJ1-2|TRBV4-1
CASSQLVGGAHGYTF
TGCGCCAGCAGCCAATTAGTAGGGGGGGCCCATGGCTACACCTTC
>.|TRBD1|TRBJ1-2|TRBV7-6
CASSLNPTGAGDGYTF
TGTGCCAGCAGCTTAAACCCTACAGGGGCCGGTGATGGCTACACCTTC
>once|.|TRBJ1-1|TRBV5-5
CASSWSRDTEAFF
TGTGCCAGCAGCTGGTCACGGGACACTGAAGCTTTCTTT
>.|TRBD1|TRBJ1-2|TRBV9
CASSPMWGGGQSYYGYTF
TGTGCCAGCAGCCCAATGTGGGGTGGGGGACAGAGTTACTATGGCTACACCTTC